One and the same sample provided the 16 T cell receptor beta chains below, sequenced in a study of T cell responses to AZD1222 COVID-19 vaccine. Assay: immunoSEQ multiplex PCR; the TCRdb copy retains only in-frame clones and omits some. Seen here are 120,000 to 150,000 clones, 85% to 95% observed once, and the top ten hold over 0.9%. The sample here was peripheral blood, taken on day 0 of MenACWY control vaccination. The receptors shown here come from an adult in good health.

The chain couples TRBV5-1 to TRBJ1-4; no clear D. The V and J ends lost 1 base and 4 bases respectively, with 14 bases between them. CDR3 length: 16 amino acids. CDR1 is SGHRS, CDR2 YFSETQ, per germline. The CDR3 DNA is TGCGCCAGCAGCTTGCGCGGGGTGGTGTATAATGAAAAACTGTTTTTT. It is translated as CASSLRGVVYNEKLFF.

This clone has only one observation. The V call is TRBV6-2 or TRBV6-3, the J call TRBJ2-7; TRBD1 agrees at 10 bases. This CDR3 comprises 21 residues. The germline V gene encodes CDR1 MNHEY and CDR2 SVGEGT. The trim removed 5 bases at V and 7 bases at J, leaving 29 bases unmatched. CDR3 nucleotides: TGTGCCAGCAGTCGGGAAAGGGGAGGGACAGGGGATCTCCTATTACAGCGGGAGCAGTACTTC. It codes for CASSRERGGTGDLLLQREQYF.

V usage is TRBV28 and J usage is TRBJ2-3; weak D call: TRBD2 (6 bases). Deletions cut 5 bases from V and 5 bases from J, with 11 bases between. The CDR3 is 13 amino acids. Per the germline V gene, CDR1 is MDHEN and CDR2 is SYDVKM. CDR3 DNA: TGTGCCAGCAGTCCCGGGAGTGGAGATACGCAGTATTTT. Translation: CASSPGSGDTQYF.

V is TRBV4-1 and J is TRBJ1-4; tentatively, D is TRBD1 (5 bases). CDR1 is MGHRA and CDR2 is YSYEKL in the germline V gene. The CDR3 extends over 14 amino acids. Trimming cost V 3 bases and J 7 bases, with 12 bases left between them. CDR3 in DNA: TGCGCCAGCAGCCAGCGGGACCAGGGTGAAAAACTGTTTTTT. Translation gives CASSQRDQGEKLFF.

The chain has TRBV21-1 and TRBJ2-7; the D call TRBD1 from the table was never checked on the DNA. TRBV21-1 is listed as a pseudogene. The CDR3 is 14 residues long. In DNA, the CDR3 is TGTGCCAGCAGCAAAGGACATAGCTCCTACGAGCAGTACTTC. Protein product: CASSKGHSSYEQYF.

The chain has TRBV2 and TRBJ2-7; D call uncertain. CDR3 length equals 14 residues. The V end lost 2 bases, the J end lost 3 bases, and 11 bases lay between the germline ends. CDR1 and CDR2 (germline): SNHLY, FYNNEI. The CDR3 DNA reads TGTGCCAGCAGTGAATCCAGTAATGGCTACGAGCAGTACTTC. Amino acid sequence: CASSESSNGYEQYF.

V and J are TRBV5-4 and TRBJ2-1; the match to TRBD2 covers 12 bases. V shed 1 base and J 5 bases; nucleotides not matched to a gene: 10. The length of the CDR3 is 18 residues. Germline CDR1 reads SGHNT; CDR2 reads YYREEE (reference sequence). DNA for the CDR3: TGTGCCAGCAGCTTGTTTCTAGCGGGGGGGCGAGAAAACAATGAGCAGTTCTTC. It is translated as CASSLFLAGGRENNEQFF.

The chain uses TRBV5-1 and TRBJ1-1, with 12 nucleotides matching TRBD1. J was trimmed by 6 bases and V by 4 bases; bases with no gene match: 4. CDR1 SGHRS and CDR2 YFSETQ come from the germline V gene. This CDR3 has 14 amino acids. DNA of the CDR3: TGCGCCAGCAGCGTGGGACAGGGGGCTTCTGAAGCTTTCTTT. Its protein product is CASSVGQGASEAFF.

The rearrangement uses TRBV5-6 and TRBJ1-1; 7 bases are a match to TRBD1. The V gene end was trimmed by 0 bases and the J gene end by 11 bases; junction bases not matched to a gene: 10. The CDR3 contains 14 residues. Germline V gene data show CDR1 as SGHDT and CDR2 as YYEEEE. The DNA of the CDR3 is TGTGCCAGCAGCTTGGCCCAGACAGGGACCGGGGCTTTCTTT. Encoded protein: CASSLAQTGTGAFF.

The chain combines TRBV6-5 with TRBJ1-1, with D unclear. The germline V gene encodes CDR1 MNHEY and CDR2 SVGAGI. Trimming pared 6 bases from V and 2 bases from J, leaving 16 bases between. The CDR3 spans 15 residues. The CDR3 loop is CASSRKYRTNTEAFF. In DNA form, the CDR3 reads TGTGCCAGCAGCCGTAAGTATAGAACCAACACTGAAGCTTTCTTT.

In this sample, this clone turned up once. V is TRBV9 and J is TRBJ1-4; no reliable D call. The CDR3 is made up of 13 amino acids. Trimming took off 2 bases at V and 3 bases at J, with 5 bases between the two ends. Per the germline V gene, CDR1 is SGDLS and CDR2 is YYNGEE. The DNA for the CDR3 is TGTGCCAGCAGCGTGGTGCCTAATGAAAAACTGTTTTTT. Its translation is CASSVVPNEKLFF.

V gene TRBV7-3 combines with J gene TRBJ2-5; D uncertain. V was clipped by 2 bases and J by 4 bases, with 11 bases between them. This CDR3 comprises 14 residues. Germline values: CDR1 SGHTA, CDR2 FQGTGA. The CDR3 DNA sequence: TGTGCCAGCAGCTTAGGTCAGAGCATAGAGACCCAGTACTTC. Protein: CASSLGQSIETQYF.

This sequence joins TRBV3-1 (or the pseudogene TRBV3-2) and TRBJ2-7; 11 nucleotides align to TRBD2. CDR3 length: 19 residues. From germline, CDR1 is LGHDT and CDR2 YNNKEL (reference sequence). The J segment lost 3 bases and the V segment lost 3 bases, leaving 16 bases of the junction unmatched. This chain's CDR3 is CASSQDRRRLAGQNYEQYF. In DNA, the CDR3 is TGTGCCAGCAGCCAGGACAGGCGTCGACTAGCGGGACAGAACTACGAGCAGTACTTC.

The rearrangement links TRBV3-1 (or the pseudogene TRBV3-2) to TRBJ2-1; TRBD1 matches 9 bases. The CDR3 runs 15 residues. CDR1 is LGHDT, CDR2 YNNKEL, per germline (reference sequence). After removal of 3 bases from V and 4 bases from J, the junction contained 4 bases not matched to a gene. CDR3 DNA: TGTGCCAGCAGCCATTCCGGGACAGGGTACAATGAGCAGTTCTTC. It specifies CASSHSGTGYNEQFF.

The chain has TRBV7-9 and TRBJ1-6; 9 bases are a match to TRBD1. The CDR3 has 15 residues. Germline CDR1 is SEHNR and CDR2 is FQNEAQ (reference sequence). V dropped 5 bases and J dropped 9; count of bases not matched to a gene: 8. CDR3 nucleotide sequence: TGTGCCAGCAGCCTCACAGGGGGCCGGGGTTCACCCCTCCACTTT. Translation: CASSLTGGRGSPLHF.

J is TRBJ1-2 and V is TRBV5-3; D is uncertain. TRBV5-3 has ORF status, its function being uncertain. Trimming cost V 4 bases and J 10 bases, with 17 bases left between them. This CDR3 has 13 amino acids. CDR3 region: CARSLETVRLYTF. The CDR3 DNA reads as TGTGCCAGAAGCCTCGAAACCGTACGGCTCTACACCTTC.